Listed below are T cell receptor beta chains from one sample, sequenced in a study of technical replicates of blood from a few donors. Using immunoSEQ multiplex PCR, the repertoire was profiled, and TCRdb retains in-frame clones only, with some absent. The sample has about 59,000 clones; 90% to 95% are singletons. The sequencing input was PBMCs. The receptors here all came from a human donor in good health. Some clones in this sample may be carry-over from other donors' samples. Each CDR3 is given with its conserved first and last residue. D genes are given only for firm matches. Clone size is not always given. Where it is, it says once, few, many or a class for expanded clones.

D: .; size: .; V: TRBV7-9; J: TRBJ1-1; DNA: TGTGCCAGCAGCTTAGAGCCGGGAAGGGTTGAGACTGAAGCTTTCTTT; CDR3: CASSLEPGRVETEAFF
D: .; size: .; V: TRBV19; J: TRBJ2-1; DNA: TGTGCCAGTAGTATTAGTCTGCGGGCAGAGCAGTTCTTC; CDR3: CASSISLRAEQFF
D: .; size: large; V: TRBV5-1; J: TRBJ2-1; DNA: TGCGCCAGCAGCTTGGCACTCCCGAGGGTCGATGAGCAGTTCTTC; CDR3: CASSLALPRVDEQFF
D: .; size: .; V: TRBV5-6; J: TRBJ2-7; DNA: TGTGCCAGCAGCTTGGGTGCGGGTACCCAGTACTTC; CDR3: CASSLGAGTQYF
D: .; size: .; V: TRBV7-8; J: TRBJ2-7; DNA: TGTGCCAGCAGCTCTCAAGGGACTTCGGGCTCCTACGAGCAGTACTTC; CDR3: CASSSQGTSGSYEQYF
D: .; size: .; V: TRBV7-2; J: TRBJ2-7; DNA: TGTGCCAGCAGCCAGTCCGGGACAACCGAGCAGTACTTC; CDR3: CASSQSGTTEQYF
D: TRBD1; size: .; V: TRBV2; J: TRBJ2-1; DNA: TGTGCCAGCAGGGAGACAGGGGGCGAGTACAATGAGCAGTTCTTC; CDR3: CASRETGGEYNEQFF
D: TRBD1; size: .; V: TRBV5-1; J: TRBJ2-7; DNA: TGCGCCAGCAGCCATGGACAGGGCTACTACGAGCAGTACTTC; CDR3: CASSHGQGYYEQYF
D: .; size: .; V: TRBV11-2; J: TRBJ2-7; DNA: TGTGCCAGCAGCTCCCCCCCCAGGGGTTACGAGCAGTACTTC; CDR3: CASSSPPRGYEQYF
D: TRBD2; size: once; V: TRBV6-4; J: TRBJ2-7; DNA: TGTGCCAGCAGTGAACGGCGGGAGGACCCCTACGAGCAGTACTTC; CDR3: CASSERREDPYEQYF
D: .; size: .; V: TRBV6-5; J: TRBJ1-5; DNA: TGTGCCAGCAGTTCAGGGGAGAGCAATCAGCCCCAGCATTTT; CDR3: CASSSGESNQPQHF
D: .; size: .; V: TRBV13; J: TRBJ1-6; DNA: TGTGCCAGCAGCTTAAGAGCCTCACGGTCACCCCTCCACTTT; CDR3: CASSLRASRSPLHF
D: .; size: .; V: TRBV5-6; J: TRBJ1-4; DNA: TGTGCCAGCAGCTTGCGAGGAGGGGCGGCACTCGGACTGTTTTTT; CDR3: CASSLRGGAALGLFF
D: TRBD1; size: .; V: TRBV7-9; J: TRBJ1-5; DNA: TGTGCCAGCAGCCCGGGACAGGCCAATCAGCCCCAGCATTTT; CDR3: CASSPGQANQPQHF
D: TRBD2; size: .; V: TRBV20-1; J: TRBJ2-7; DNA: TGCAGTGTCAGCGGGGCCTACGAGCAGTACTTC; CDR3: CSVSGAYEQYF
D: .; size: .; V: TRBV10-3; J: TRBJ1-5; DNA: TGTGCCACAAACAGGGAAAGCAATCAGCCCCAGCATTTT; CDR3: CATNRESNQPQHF
D: TRBD2; size: .; V: TRBV5-4; J: TRBJ2-1; DNA: TGTGCCAGCAGCTTAGGCGGGAGGGCGGGGTCCTACAATGAGCAGTTCTTC; CDR3: CASSLGGRAGSYNEQFF
D: .; size: .; V: TRBV4-3; J: TRBJ2-7; DNA: TGCGCCAGCAGCCGGAACCTGAATAGCGGAGCTGGGGCCTACGAGCAGTACTTC; CDR3: CASSRNLNSGAGAYEQYF
D: TRBD2; size: .; V: TRBV5-3; J: TRBJ2-1; DNA: TGTGCCAGAAGCCCCCCGGGACTAGCGATCTCCTACAATGAGCAGTTCTTC; CDR3: CARSPPGLAISYNEQFF
D: .; size: .; V: TRBV29-1; J: TRBJ2-5; DNA: TGCAGCGGGGATCTGGACGGACTACAAGAGACCCAGTACTTC; CDR3: CSGDLDGLQETQYF
D: TRBD1; size: .; V: TRBV2; J: TRBJ1-2; DNA: TGTGCCAGGGCAGGGGGTTCCTATGGCTACACCTTC; CDR3: CARAGGSYGYTF
D: .; size: .; V: TRBV4-2; J: TRBJ2-2; DNA: TGTGCCAGCAGCGACCGGGACTCCTACACCGGGGAGCTGTTTTTT; CDR3: CASSDRDSYTGELFF
D: TRBD1; size: .; V: TRBV6-1; J: TRBJ2-2; DNA: TGTGCCGGAAACAGGGGGAACACCGGGGAGCTGTTTTTT; CDR3: CAGNRGNTGELFF
D: .; size: .; V: TRBV15; J: TRBJ1-1; DNA: TGTGCCACCAGCGGGGCGGGGGGCACTGAAGCTTTCTTT; CDR3: CATSGAGGTEAFF
D: .; size: .; V: TRBV27; J: TRBJ1-6; DNA: TGTGCCAGCATGAGGCGACCGGGGGGGAATTCACCCCTCCACTTT; CDR3: CASMRRPGGNSPLHF
D: TRBD2; size: .; V: TRBV10-3; J: TRBJ2-1; DNA: TGTGCCATCAGGTCTAGCGGGAAAAACAATGAGCAGTTCTTC; CDR3: CAIRSSGKNNEQFF
D: .; size: .; V: TRBV4-2; J: TRBJ1-2; DNA: TGTGCCAGCAGCCAAGATGTACAGCGGTATGGCTACACCTTC; CDR3: CASSQDVQRYGYTF
D: TRBD2; size: .; V: TRBV9; J: TRBJ2-1; DNA: TGTGCCAGCAGCGTAGGGGGGGGGCTAGCGGGAGGGGTTGAGCAGTTCTTC; CDR3: CASSVGGGLAGGVEQFF
D: .; size: .; V: TRBV5-1; J: TRBJ2-1; DNA: TGCGCCAGCAGTTTTCTCCTCTACAATGAGCAGTTCTTC; CDR3: CASSFLLYNEQFF
D: .; size: .; V: TRBV7-9; J: TRBJ1-4; DNA: TGTGCCAGCAGCTTAAAAACGCAGGGCGAAAAACTGTTTTTT; CDR3: CASSLKTQGEKLFF
D: .; size: .; V: TRBV19; J: TRBJ1-2; DNA: TGTGCCAGTAGTATGAGAGACAGGTCCCTCTTCAACTATGGCTACACCTTC; CDR3: CASSMRDRSLFNYGYTF
D: TRBD2; size: .; V: TRBV4-3; J: TRBJ2-3; DNA: TGCGCCAGCAGCCAGAGCGGGGGGGCAGCCGATACGCAGTATTTT; CDR3: CASSQSGGAADTQYF
D: .; size: .; V: TRBV18; J: TRBJ2-7; DNA: TGTGCCAGCTCACCCCTAGGGCAAGGACAAGGCGAGCAGTACTTC; CDR3: CASSPLGQGQGEQYF
D: .; size: .; V: TRBV7-8; J: TRBJ1-1; DNA: TGTGCCAGCAGCCAGCCGGGTGTGGGTTCGGCTTTCTTT; CDR3: CASSQPGVGSAFF
D: TRBD2; size: medium-sized; V: TRBV5-1; J: TRBJ2-1; DNA: TGCGCCAGCAGTTCGAGCGGGGGTTACAATGAGCAGTTCTTC; CDR3: CASSSSGGYNEQFF
D: TRBD1; size: .; V: TRBV7-6; J: TRBJ1-1; DNA: TGTGCCAGCAGCGACAAAGGACAGGGGGCTTTCACTGAAGCTTTCTTT; CDR3: CASSDKGQGAFTEAFF
D: .; size: .; V: TRBV18; J: TRBJ1-1; DNA: TGTGCCAGCTCACCAAACAGGAACACTGAAGCTTTCTTT; CDR3: CASSPNRNTEAFF
D: .; size: .; V: TRBV6-5; J: TRBJ2-7; DNA: TGTGCCAGCAGTTACTCGACGACAGTCGGCTCCTACGAGCAGTACTTC; CDR3: CASSYSTTVGSYEQYF
D: TRBD2; size: .; V: TRBV7-9; J: TRBJ2-1; DNA: TGTGCCAGCGGCCCCGAAGGGGGACTAGCGGCAAGCTCCTACAATGAGCAGTTCTTC; CDR3: CASGPEGGLAASSYNEQFF
D: TRBD2; size: .; V: TRBV4-2; J: TRBJ2-1; DNA: TGTGCCAGCAGCCAGGAGACTAGCGGGGGGGATGAGCAGTTCTTC; CDR3: CASSQETSGGDEQFF
D: .; size: .; V: TRBV4-2; J: TRBJ2-7; DNA: TGTGCCAGCAGCCAAGAAGGTCTAGCCTCCTACGAGCAGTACTTC; CDR3: CASSQEGLASYEQYF
D: .; size: .; V: TRBV7-8; J: TRBJ1-3; DNA: TGTGCCAGCAGCCTGTTAGGGGAACCGGGAAACACCATATATTTT; CDR3: CASSLLGEPGNTIYF
D: TRBD1; size: .; V: TRBV5-6; J: TRBJ2-7; DNA: TGTGCCAGCAGCTGGGACAGGGGGTGGTACGAGCAGTACTTC; CDR3: CASSWDRGWYEQYF
D: TRBD1; size: .; V: TRBV11-2; J: TRBJ2-2; DNA: TGTGCCAGCGGCTCGACCCAGGGGGCGGTCGGGGAGCTGTTTTTT; CDR3: CASGSTQGAVGELFF
D: .; size: .; V: TRBV6-6; J: TRBJ2-5; DNA: TGTGCCAGCAGTTACCGGGACACCCTATTGGGGGAGACCCAGTACTTC; CDR3: CASSYRDTLLGETQYF
D: TRBD2; size: .; V: TRBV6-1; J: TRBJ2-3; DNA: TGTGCCAGCAGTGGAGTAGCGGGGACTAGCACAGATACGCAGTATTTT; CDR3: CASSGVAGTSTDTQYF
D: TRBD2; size: .; V: TRBV5-4; J: TRBJ2-1; DNA: TGTGCCAGCAGCACCACGGGACTAGCGGGCAATGAGCAGTTCTTC; CDR3: CASSTTGLAGNEQFF
D: TRBD1; size: .; V: TRBV30; J: TRBJ2-7; DNA: TGTGCCTGGAGGGGACAGGGCCTTTACGAGCAGTACTTC; CDR3: CAWRGQGLYEQYF
D: .; size: few; V: TRBV7-2; J: TRBJ1-2; DNA: TGTGCCAGCAGCGTCTCAAGGTGGGGCGCCACCTTC; CDR3: CASSVSRWGATF
D: TRBD2; size: .; V: TRBV30; J: TRBJ2-7; DNA: TGTGCCTGGAGTGTGGGCGGGAGCTCCTACGAGCAGTACTTC; CDR3: CAWSVGGSSYEQYF
D: TRBD2; size: .; V: TRBV7-2; J: TRBJ2-7; DNA: TGTGCCAGCAGCTTCCCGCGGCTCTCTAGCGGGGGCCCCTACGAGCAGTACTTC; CDR3: CASSFPRLSSGGPYEQYF
D: .; size: .; V: TRBV5-1; J: TRBJ2-1; DNA: TGCGCCAGCACCCAGGGTATGGGGTTCGATGAGCAGTTCTTC; CDR3: CASTQGMGFDEQFF
D: TRBD1; size: .; V: TRBV5-1; J: TRBJ1-2; DNA: TGCGCCAGCAGCTTGGCCTCAGGGGGGTATGGCTACACCTTC; CDR3: CASSLASGGYGYTF